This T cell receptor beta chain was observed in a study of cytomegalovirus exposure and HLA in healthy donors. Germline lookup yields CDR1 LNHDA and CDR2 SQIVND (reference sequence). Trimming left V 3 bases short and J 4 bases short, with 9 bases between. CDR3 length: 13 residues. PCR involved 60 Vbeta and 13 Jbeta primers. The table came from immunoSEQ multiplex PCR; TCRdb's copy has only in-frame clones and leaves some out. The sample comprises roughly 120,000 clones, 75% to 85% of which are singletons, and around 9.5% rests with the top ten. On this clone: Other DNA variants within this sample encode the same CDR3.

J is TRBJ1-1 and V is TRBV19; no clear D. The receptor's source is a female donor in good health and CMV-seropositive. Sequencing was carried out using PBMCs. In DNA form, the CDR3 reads TGTGCCAGTAGTATCCCCGGGAGCACTGAAGCTTTCTTT. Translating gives CASSIPGSTEAFF.